A selection of T cell receptor beta chains follows, all from one sample in a study of Ad26.COV2.S vaccination and SARS-CoV-2 variants. The table came from immunoSEQ multiplex PCR; TCRdb's copy has only in-frame clones and leaves some out. This sample has fewer than 500,000 clones, with roughly 87% found just once. The specimen was peripheral blood, collected in a trial of Ad26.COV2.S vaccine versus placebo. These receptors were taken from a person between 18 and 65 years old who received the Ad26.COV2.S COVID-19 vaccine or a placebo. The CDR3 runs from the conserved cysteine through the conserved F or W. The D gene is left open where the match is weak. Clone size is not always given. Where it is, it says once, few, many or a class for expanded clones.

TRBJ2-2	TRBD1	once	TRBV6-5	CASSPDRVRTGELFF	TGTGCCAGCAGTCCGGACAGGGTCCGGACCGGGGAGCTGTTTTTT
TRBJ2-3	.	few	TRBV19	CASRARGDTDTQYF	TGTGCCAGTCGGGCTCGCGGAGACACAGATACGCAGTATTTT
TRBJ2-1	TRBD1	once	TRBV6-2/TRBV6-3	CASSFYIEDREDDNEQFF	TGTGCCAGCAGCTTCTATATTGAGGACAGGGAAGACGACAATGAGCAGTTCTTC
TRBJ2-5	.	.	TRBV9	CASSVDRGSPETQYF	TGTGCCAGCAGCGTAGACCGGGGGAGCCCAGAGACCCAGTACTTC
TRBJ2-1	.	.	TRBV29-1	CSVKGVTYNEQFF	TGCAGCGTTAAGGGCGTCACCTACAATGAGCAGTTCTTC
TRBJ1-5	.	few	TRBV18	CASSTLGVSNQPQHF	TGTGCCAGCTCAACCCTAGGGGTTAGCAATCAGCCCCAGCATTTT
TRBJ2-7	.	.	TRBV5-4	CASSSNPQGNEQYF	TGTGCCAGCAGCTCCAATCCCCAGGGAAACGAGCAGTACTTC
TRBJ2-3	.	.	TRBV20-1	CSASFLGVTSTDTQYF	TGCAGTGCTAGTTTTCTCGGGGTAACTAGCACAGATACGCAGTATTTT
TRBJ1-4	TRBD1	.	TRBV19	CASRTSGGNEKLFF	TGTGCCAGTAGGACGTCAGGGGGTAATGAAAAACTGTTTTTT
TRBJ1-2	TRBD1	.	TRBV19	CASSPRTGGIYGYTF	TGTGCCAGTAGTCCTCGGACAGGGGGCATCTATGGCTACACCTTC
TRBJ2-3	TRBD1	once	TRBV5-1	CASSDGAGGADTQYF	TGCGCCAGCAGCGACGGCGCAGGGGGCGCAGATACGCAGTATTTT
TRBJ1-1	.	.	TRBV28	CASSLSWGMNTEAFF	TGTGCCAGCAGTTTAAGCTGGGGCATGAACACTGAAGCTTTCTTT
TRBJ2-2	.	.	TRBV7-3	CASSFTGSNTGELFF	TGTGCCAGCAGCTTTACTGGATCGAACACCGGGGAGCTGTTTTTT
TRBJ1-1	.	.	TRBV6-5	CASSRGGGGTEAFF	TGTGCCAGCAGTCGGGGGGGAGGGGGCACTGAAGCTTTCTTT
TRBJ2-3	TRBD2	.	TRBV29-1	CSVLLGLVPDTQYF	TGCAGCGTTTTGCTTGGACTAGTTCCTGATACGCAGTATTTT
TRBJ2-1	TRBD2	.	TRBV19	CASSIIAGFNEQFF	TGTGCCAGTAGTATTATAGCGGGTTTCAATGAGCAGTTCTTC
TRBJ1-4	.	.	TRBV5-1	CASSSGPAEEKLFF	TGCGCCAGCAGCTCTGGACCGGCGGAAGAAAAACTGTTTTTT
TRBJ1-1	.	.	TRBV6-2/TRBV6-3	CASSYSIGRGRDTEAFF	TGTGCCAGCAGTTACTCGATTGGCAGGGGAAGGGACACTGAAGCTTTCTTT